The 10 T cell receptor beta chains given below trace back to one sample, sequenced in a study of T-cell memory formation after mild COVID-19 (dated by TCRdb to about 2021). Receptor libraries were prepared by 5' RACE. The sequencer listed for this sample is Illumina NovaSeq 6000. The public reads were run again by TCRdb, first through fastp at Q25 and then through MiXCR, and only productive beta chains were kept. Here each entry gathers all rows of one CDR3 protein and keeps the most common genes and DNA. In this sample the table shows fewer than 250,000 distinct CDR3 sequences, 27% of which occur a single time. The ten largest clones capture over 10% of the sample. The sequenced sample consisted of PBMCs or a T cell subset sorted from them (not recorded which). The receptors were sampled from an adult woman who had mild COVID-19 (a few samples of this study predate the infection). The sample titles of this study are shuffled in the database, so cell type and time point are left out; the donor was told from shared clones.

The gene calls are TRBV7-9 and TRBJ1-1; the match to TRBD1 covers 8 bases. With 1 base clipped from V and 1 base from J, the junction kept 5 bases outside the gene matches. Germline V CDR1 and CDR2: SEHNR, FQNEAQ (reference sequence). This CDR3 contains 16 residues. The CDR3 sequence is CASSLGGGTGNTEAFF. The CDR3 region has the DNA TGTGCCAGCAGCTTAGGGGGTGGGACAGGGAACACTGAAGCTTTCTTT.

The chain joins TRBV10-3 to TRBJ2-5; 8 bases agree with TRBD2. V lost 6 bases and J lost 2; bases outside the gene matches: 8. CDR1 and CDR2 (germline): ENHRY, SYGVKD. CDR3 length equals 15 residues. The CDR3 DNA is TGTGCCATCAGCGAAGCGGGAGCGGGGCAAGAGACCCAGTACTTC. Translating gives CAISEAGAGQETQYF.

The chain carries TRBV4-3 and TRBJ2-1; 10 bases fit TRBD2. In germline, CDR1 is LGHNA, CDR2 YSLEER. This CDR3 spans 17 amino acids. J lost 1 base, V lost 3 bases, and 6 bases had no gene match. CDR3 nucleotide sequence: TGCGCCAGCAGCCAGAGGACTAGCGGTCTTTCCTACAATGAGCAGTTCTTC. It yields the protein CASSQRTSGLSYNEQFF.

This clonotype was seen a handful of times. The CDR3 region is CASSQVWREMTDTQYF. In DNA form, the CDR3 reads TGTGCCAGCAGCCAAGTTTGGCGGGAGATGACAGATACGCAGTATTTT. This chain uses TRBV3-1 with TRBJ2-3; 7 nucleotides match TRBD2. The V gene end was trimmed by 1 base and the J gene end by 3 bases; junction bases not matched to a gene: 7. This CDR3 contains 16 residues. Germline CDR1 is LGHDT and CDR2 is YNNKEL (reference sequence).

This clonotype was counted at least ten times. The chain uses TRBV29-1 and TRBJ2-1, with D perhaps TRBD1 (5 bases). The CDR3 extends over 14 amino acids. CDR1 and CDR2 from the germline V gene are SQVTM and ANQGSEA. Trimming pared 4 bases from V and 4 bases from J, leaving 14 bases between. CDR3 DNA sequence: TGCAGCGTTGGGACAACTGAACGGTACAATGAGCAGTTCTTC. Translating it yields CSVGTTERYNEQFF.

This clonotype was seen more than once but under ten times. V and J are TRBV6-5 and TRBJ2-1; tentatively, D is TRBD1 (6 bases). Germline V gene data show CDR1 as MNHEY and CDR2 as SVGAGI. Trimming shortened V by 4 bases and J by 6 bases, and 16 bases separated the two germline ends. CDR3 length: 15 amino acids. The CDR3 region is CASSSTAEGGNEQFF. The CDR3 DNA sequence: TGTGCCAGCAGTTCCACTGCAGAAGGGGGCAATGAGCAGTTCTTC.

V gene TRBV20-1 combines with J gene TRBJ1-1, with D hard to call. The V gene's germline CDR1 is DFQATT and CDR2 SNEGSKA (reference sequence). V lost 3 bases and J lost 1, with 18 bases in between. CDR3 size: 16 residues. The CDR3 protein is CSASRGYHRANTEAFF. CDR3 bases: TGCAGTGCTAGCCGGGGTTACCATCGTGCGAACACTGAAGCTTTCTTT.

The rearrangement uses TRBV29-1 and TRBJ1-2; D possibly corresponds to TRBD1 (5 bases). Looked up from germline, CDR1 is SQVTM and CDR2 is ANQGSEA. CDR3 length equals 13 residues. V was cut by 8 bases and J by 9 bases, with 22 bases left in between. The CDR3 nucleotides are TGCAGCTTCTCCCCTGGGGCAGGGCAACGCTACACCTTC. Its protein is CSFSPGAGQRYTF.

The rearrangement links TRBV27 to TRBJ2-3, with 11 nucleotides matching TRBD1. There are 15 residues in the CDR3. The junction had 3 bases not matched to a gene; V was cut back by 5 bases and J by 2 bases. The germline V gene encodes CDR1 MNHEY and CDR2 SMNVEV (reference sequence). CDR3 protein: CASSRDRGDTDTQYF. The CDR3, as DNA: TGTGCCAGCAGTAGGGACAGGGGGGACACAGATACGCAGTATTTT.

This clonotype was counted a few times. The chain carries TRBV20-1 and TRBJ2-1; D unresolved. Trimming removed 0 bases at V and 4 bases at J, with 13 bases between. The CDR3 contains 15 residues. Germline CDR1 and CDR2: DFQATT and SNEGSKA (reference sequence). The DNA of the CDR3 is TGCAGTGCTAGAGATAGCTTCCAGCAATACAATGAGCAGTTCTTC. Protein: CSARDSFQQYNEQFF.